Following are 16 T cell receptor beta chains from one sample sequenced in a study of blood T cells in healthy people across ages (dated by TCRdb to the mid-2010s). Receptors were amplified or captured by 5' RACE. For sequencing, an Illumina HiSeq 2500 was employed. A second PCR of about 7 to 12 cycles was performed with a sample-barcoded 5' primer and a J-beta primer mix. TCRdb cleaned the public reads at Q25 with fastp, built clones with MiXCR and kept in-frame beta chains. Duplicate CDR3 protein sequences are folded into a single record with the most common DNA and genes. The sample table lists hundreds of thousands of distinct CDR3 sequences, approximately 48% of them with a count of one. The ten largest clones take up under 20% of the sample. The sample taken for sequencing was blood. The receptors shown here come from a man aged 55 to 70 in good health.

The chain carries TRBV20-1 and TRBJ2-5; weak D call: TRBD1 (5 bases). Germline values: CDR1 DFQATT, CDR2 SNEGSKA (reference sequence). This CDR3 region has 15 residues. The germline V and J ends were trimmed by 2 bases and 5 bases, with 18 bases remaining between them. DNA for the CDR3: TGCAGTGCTAGAAACCCTAGGGGCCGAGAGGAGACCCAGTACTTC. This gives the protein CSARNPRGREETQYF.

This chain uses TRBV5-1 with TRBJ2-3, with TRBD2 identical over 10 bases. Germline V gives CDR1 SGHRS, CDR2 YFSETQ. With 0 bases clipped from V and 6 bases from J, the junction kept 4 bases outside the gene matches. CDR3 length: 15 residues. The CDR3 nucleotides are TGCGCCAGCAGCTTGGACACTAGCGGGGTGGATACGCAGTATTTT. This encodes CASSLDTSGVDTQYF.

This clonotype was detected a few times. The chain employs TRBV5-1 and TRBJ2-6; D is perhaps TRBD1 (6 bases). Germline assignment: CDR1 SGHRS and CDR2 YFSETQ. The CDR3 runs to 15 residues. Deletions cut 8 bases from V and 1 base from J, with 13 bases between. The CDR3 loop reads CASLEGVSGANVLTF. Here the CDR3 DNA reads TGCGCCAGTCTCGAGGGGGTATCTGGGGCCAACGTCCTGACTTTC.

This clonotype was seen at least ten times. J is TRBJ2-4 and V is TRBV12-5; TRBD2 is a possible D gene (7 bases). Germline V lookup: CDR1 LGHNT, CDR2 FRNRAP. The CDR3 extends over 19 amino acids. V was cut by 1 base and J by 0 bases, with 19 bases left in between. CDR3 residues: CASGLDPFRGGQAKNIQYF. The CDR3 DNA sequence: TGTGCTAGTGGTTTGGACCCTTTTAGGGGGGGCCAAGCCAAAAACATTCAGTACTTC.

The CDR3 DNA reads as TGCAGTGCTAGAGGCAGACCCAAACTAGCGGGGGGGTTAGACCAAGAGACCCAGTACTTC. Its translation: CSARGRPKLAGGLDQETQYF. This chain links TRBV20-1 with TRBJ2-5, with 13 bases fitting TRBD2. With 1 base clipped from V and 0 bases from J, the junction kept 14 bases outside the gene matches. This CDR3 spans 20 amino acids. Per the germline V gene, CDR1 is DFQATT and CDR2 is SNEGSKA (reference sequence).

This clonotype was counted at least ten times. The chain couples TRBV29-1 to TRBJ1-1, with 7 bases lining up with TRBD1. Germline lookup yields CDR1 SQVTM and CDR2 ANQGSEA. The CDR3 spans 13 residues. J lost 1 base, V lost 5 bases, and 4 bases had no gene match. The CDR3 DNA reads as TGCAGCGTTACAGGGGAGAAGAACACTGAAGCTTTCTTT. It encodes CSVTGEKNTEAFF.

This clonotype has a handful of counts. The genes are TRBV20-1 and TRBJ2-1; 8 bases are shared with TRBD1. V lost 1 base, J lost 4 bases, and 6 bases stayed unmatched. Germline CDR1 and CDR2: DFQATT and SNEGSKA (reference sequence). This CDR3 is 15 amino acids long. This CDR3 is CSARAPTGVYNEQFF. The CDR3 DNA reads TGCAGTGCTAGAGCCCCGACAGGGGTTTACAATGAGCAGTTCTTC.

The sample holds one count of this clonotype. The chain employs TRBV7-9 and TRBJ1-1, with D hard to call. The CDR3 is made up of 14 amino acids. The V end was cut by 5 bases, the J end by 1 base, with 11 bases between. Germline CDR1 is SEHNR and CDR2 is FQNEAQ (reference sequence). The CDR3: CASSPPPSNTEAFF. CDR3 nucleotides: TGTGCCAGCAGCCCACCACCCTCGAACACTGAAGCTTTCTTT.

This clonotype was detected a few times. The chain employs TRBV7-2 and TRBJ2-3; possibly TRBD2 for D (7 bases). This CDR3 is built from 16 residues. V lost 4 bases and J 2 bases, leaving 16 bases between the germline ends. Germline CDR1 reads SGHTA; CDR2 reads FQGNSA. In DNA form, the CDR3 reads TGTGCCAGCAGCTCACCCCGGGGGGCGTTCACAGATACGCAGTATTTT. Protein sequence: CASSSPRGAFTDTQYF.

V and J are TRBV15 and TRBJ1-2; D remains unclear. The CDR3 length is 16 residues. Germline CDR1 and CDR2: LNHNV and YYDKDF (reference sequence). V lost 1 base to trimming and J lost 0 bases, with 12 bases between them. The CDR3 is CATSRALGRANYGYTF. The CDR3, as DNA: TGTGCCACCAGCAGAGCCCTTGGCCGAGCTAACTATGGCTACACCTTC.

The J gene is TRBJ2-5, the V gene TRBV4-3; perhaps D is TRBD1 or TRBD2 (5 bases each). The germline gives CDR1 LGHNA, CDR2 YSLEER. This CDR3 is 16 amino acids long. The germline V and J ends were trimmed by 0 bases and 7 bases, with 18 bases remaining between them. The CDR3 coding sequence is TGCGCCAGCAGCCAAGATAGGGAGCAGGGTTCGGGGACCCAGTACTTC. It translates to CASSQDREQGSGTQYF.

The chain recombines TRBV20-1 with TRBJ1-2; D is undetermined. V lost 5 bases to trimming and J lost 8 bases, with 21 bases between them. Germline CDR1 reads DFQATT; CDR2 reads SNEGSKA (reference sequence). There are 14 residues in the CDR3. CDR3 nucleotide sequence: TGCAGTGCTCCTTCCACCCCGACGGGTAGGGGCTACACCTTC. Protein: CSAPSTPTGRGYTF.

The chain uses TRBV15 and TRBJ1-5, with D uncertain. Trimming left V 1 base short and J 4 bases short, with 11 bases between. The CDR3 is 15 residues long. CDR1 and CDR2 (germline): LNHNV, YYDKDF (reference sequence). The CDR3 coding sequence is TGTGCCACCAGCAGAGGGACCCAGTCAAATCAGCCCCAGCATTTT. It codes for CATSRGTQSNQPQHF.

Here the CDR3 reads CASSLVPGAYEQYF. The CDR3 nucleotides read TGTGCCAGCAGCTTAGTTCCGGGGGCCTACGAGCAGTACTTC. This chain uses TRBV11-2 with TRBJ2-7, with D tentatively TRBD2 (6 bases). Germline V gives CDR1 SGHAT, CDR2 FQNNGV. V was trimmed by 1 base and J by 2 bases, leaving 9 bases between them. The CDR3 spans 14 residues.

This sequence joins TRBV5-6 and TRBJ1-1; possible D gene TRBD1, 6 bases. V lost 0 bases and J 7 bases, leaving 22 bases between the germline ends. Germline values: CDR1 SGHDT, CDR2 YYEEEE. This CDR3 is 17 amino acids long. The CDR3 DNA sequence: TGTGCCAGCAGCTTGGAGGGTGCGGGGGCCACGAGGGGTGAAGCTTTCTTT. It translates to CASSLEGAGATRGEAFF.

The CDR3 is CASSRTQIGSYEQYF. DNA of the CDR3: TGTGCCAGCAGCCGGACACAAATCGGCTCCTACGAGCAGTACTTC. The V and J genes are TRBV7-2 and TRBJ2-7, with a weak D call TRBD1 (5 bases). The CDR3 is 15 amino acids. V shed 5 bases and J shed 0 bases, with 14 bases lying between them. CDR1 and CDR2 from the germline V gene are SGHTA and FQGNSA.